Sequencing of this T cell receptor beta chain was carried out in a study of ipilimumab plus nivolumab after autologous stem cell transplantation (dated by TCRdb to about 2021). Concerning the study at large: The median number of doses that trial patients received was four or five for ipilimumab and about eight for nivolumab. Primary refractory and relapsed disease were included in the DLBCL cohort, with 18-month progression-free survival of around 86% and 29%, respectively. Patients in the trial were undergoing autologous transplant and had high-risk diffuse large B cell lymphoma, mature T cell lymphoma, or multiple myeloma. Some 34 patients made up the trial's intent-to-treat population.

V drops 4 bases and J drops 2 bases, leaving 15 bases in between. CDR3 length: 15 amino acids, cysteine to phenylalanine. Just the 45-base CDR3 DNA is kept, in frame starting at base 1. CDR1 and CDR2 are drawn from the germline V gene (reference sequence): SGHNT, YYREEE. Overall study outcomes, separate from this receptor: According to the authors, a biologic rationale for studying the approach further came from T cell receptor repertoire, regulatory T cell phenotype and gut microbiota profiles. Combined checkpoint inhibition appeared tolerable as post-transplant consolidation, according to the authors' conclusion.

Remarks on this clone: Which antigen it targets is not known. Base qualities are missing; no much larger clone stands one base away.

The library was built by means of the immunoSEQ multiplex PCR assay. TCRdb re-hosts the immuneACCESS table, in-frame sequences only. Its copies lack some clones; in the studies checked, an unresolved V gene accounts for under half of them, and the cause for the rest is not known. The sample table contains fewer than 85,000 clones; only one count was recorded for 83% of them. Roughly 2% of the sample rests with the top ten. Starting 14 to 28 days after the autologous transplant, patients began checkpoint therapy, which included ipilimumab at 1 mg/kg intravenously on day 1 of selected weeks. Patients received nivolumab at 3 mg/kg intravenously on day 1 of weeks 1, 4, 7, 10, and every two weeks through week 26. This was a Phase Ib clinical trial that tested ipilimumab plus nivolumab, given as combined checkpoint inhibition, for consolidation following autologous stem cell transplantation.

The clonotype originates from a male donor with diffuse large B-cell lymphoma. The rearranged segments are TRBV5-4 and TRBJ2-5; the D gene assignment is perhaps TRBD1 or TRBD2, with each matching 6 bases. This specimen was PBMCs, taken in a trial of ipilimumab plus nivolumab as post-transplant consolidation. The sequenced DNA: TGTGCCAGCAGCCCGAAGACAGGAGGGCAAGAGACCCAGTACTTC. Its protein is CASSPKTGGQETQYF. Extended through the reference TRBV5-4 and TRBJ2-5 proteins, this CDR3 yields the full variable domain: ETGVTQSPTHLIKTRGQQVTLRCSSQSGHNTVSWYQQALGQGPQFIFQYYREEENGRGNFPPRFSGLQFPNYSSELNVNALELDDSALYLCASSPKTGGQETQYFGPGTRLLVL.